The clone carrying this TCR beta chain came up a few times. What it recognizes is unknown. CDR3 size: 15 residues. Germline-derived CDR1 and CDR2 are SGHTA and FQGNSA. The V segment lost 3 bases and the J segment 11 bases; nucleotides outside the gene matches: 14. This entry belongs to a study of CD8 T cells in ankylosing spondylitis. Study-wide results and caveats: With a CD8+ phenotype, disease-linked clones were relatively rare in peripheral blood. The authors reported significant enrichment of disease-linked clones in matched ankylosing spondylitis synovial fluid.

TCRdb used MiXCR to reprocess the 5' RACE reads, holding one entry per CDR3 protein. This table holds roughly 230,000 distinct CDR3 sequences, about 10% found once. The chain joins TRBV7-2 to TRBJ1-1; 8 bases match TRBD1. The receptor was derived from a male donor with ankylosing spondylitis or in good health (not recorded which). The sample taken for sequencing was blood, either unsorted or a sorted T cell fraction (not recorded which). The CDR3 loop reads CASSFGVGQGARAFF. The CDR3 DNA is TGTGCCAGCAGCTTTGGTGTCGGGCAGGGGGCGCGGGCTTTCTTT.